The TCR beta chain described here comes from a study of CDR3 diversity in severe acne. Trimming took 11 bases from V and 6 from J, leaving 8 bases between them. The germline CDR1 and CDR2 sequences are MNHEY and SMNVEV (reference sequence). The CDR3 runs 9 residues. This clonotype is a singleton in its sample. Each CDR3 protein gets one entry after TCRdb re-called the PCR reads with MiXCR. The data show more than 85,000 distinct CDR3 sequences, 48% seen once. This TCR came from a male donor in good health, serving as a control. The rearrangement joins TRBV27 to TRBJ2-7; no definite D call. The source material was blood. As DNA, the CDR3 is TGTGCCTGGGCCGGCGAGCAGTACTTC. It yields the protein CAWAGEQYF.